This T cell receptor (beta chain) originates from a study of post-analysis software for immune sequencing data. Study summary: Recorded disease courses covered relapsing-remitting, secondary progressive and progressive-relapsing multiple sclerosis. Some patients had no subtype annotation. Overall study findings and caveats: Higher frequency in patients than in controls was seen for roughly five TRBV segments, with TRBV5-6, TRBV5-1 and TRBV20-1 among them.

This clonotype occurred a few times. Antigen specificity is unknown. The CDR3 runs 17 residues. cDNA libraries for TCR beta contained unique molecular identifiers. Using its own MiXCR run on the PCR reads, TCRdb lists one record per CDR3 protein. This table has 150,000 or so distinct CDR3 sequences, 35% to 40% appearing once. The receptor comes from a girl aged 5-17 years with multiple sclerosis. The chain has TRBV21-1 and TRBJ2-3; the table's D gene call, TRBD2, was not cross checked with the DNA. TRBV21-1 is listed as a pseudogene. The input for sequencing was blood, taken after autologous hematopoietic stem cell transplantation. DNA for the CDR3: TGTGCCAGCAGCAAGACGAGCGGGAGGGGAGGCACAGATACGCAGTATTTT. It yields the protein CASSKTSGRGGTDTQYF.